This TCR beta chain was recovered during a study of T cells after yellow fever vaccination. The CDR3 sequence is 14 residues long. The V end lost 4 bases, the J end lost 5 bases, and 15 bases lay between the germline ends. CDR1 MNHEY and CDR2 SVGAGI come from the germline V gene. This clonotype was found a few times. One entry per CDR3 protein, called by TCRdb with MiXCR from the 5' RACE reads. The profile covers about 550,000 distinct CDR3 sequences, with roughly a fifth appearing a single time and 14% taken by the ten largest. The TCR comes from a young man who received the YFV17D yellow fever vaccine. V is TRBV6-5 and J is TRBJ2-7, with D perhaps matching TRBD1 (6 bases). The sequences come from PBMCs, collected 15 days after the yellow fever booster vaccination. The CDR3 DNA sequence: TGTGCCAGCAGTTTCTTGAGCAGGGGCCACGAGCAGTACTTC. Encoded protein: CASSFLSRGHEQYF.